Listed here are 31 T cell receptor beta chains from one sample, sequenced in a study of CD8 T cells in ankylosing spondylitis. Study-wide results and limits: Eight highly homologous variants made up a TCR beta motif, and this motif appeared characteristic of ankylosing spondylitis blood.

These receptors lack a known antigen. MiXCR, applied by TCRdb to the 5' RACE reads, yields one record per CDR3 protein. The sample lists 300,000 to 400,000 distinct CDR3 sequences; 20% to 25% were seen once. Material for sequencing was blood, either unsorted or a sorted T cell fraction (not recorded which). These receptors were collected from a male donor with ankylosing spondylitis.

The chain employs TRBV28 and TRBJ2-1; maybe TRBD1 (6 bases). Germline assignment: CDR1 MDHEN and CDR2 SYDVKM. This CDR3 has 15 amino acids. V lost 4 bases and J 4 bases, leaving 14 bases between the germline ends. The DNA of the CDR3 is TGTGCCAGCAGTTCACAGGGCCTTGGGTACAATGAGCAGTTCTTC. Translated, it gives CASSSQGLGYNEQFF.

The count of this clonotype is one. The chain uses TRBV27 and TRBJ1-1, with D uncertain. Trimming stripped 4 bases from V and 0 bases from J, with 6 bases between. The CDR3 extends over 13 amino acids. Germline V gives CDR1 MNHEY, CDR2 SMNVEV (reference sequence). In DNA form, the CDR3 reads TGTGCCAGCAGTTGGGGATTGAACACTGAAGCTTTCTTT. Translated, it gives CASSWGLNTEAFF.

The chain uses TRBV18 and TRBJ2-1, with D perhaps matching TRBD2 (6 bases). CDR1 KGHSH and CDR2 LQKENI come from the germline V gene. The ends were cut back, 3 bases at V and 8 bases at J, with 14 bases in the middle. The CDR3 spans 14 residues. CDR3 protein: CASSPRTGVDEQFF. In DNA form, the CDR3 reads TGTGCCAGCTCACCTAGGACGGGGGTCGATGAGCAGTTCTTC. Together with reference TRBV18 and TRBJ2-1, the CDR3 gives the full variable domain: NAGVMQNPRHLVRRRGQEARLRCSPMKGHSHVYWYRQLPEEGLKFMVYLQKENIIDESGMPKERFSAEFPKEGPSILRIQQVVRGDSAAYFCASSPRTGVDEQFFGPGTRLTVL.

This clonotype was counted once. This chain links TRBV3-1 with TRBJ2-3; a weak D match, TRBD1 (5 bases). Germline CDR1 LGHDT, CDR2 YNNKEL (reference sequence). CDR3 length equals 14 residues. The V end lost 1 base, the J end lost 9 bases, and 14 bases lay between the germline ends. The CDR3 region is CASSQVTATYTQYF. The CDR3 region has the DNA TGTGCCAGCAGCCAAGTGACAGCCACTTACACGCAGTATTTT.

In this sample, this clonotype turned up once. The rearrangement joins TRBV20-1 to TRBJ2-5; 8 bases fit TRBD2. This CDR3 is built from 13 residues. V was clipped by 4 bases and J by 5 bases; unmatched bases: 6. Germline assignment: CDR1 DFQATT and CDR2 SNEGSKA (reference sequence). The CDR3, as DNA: TGCAGTGCTAACAGCGGGAGCTGGGAGACCCAGTACTTC. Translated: CSANSGSWETQYF.

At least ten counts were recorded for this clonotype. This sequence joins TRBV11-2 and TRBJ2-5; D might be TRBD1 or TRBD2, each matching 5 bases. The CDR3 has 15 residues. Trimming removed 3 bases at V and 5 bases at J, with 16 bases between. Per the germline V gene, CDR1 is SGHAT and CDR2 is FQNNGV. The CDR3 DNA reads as TGTGCCAGCAGCTTGACCGGGGCACGACTGGAGACCCAGTACTTC. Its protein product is CASSLTGARLETQYF.

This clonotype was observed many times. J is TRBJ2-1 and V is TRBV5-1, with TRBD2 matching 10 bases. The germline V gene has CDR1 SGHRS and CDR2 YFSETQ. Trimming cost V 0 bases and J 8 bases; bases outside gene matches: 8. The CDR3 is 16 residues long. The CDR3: CASSLVGLAGVDEQFF. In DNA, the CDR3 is TGCGCCAGCAGCTTGGTAGGCCTAGCGGGAGTTGATGAGCAGTTCTTC.

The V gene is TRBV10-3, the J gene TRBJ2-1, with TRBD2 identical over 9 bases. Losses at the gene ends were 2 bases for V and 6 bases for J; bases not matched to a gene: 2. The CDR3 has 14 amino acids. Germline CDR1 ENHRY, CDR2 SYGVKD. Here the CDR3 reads CAISEVAGANEQFF. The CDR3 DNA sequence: TGTGCCATCAGTGAGGTAGCGGGGGCCAATGAGCAGTTCTTC.

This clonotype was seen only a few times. CDR3 nucleotide sequence: TGTGCCAGCAGCTTGGACGTCTCCAATGAGCAGTTCTTC. Translating gives CASSLDVSNEQFF. The chain couples TRBV11-2 to TRBJ2-1, with D unresolved. Germline CDR1 is SGHAT and CDR2 is FQNNGV. The V gene lost 3 bases and the J gene lost 6 bases, with 9 bases spanning the gap. The CDR3 covers 13 residues.

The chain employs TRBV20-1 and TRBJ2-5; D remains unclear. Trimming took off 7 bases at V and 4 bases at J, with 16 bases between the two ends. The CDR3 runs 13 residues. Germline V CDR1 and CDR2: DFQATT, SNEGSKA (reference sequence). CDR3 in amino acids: CSGIGASGETQYF. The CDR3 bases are TGCAGTGGAATCGGCGCATCGGGAGAGACCCAGTACTTC.

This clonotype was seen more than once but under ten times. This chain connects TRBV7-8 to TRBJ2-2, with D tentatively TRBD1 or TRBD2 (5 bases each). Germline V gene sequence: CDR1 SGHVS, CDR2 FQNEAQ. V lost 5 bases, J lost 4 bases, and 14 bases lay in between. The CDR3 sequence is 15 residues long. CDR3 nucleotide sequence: TGTGCCAGCAGCCCCGGGGCAGGGTTCACCGGGGAGCTGTTTTTT. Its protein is CASSPGAGFTGELFF. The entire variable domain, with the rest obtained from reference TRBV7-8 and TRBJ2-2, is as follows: GAGVSQSPRYKVAKRGQDVALRCDPISGHVSLFWYQQALGQGPEFLTYFQNEAQLDKSGLPSDRFFAERPEGSVSTLKIQRTQQEDSAVYLCASSPGAGFTGELFFGEGSRLTVL.

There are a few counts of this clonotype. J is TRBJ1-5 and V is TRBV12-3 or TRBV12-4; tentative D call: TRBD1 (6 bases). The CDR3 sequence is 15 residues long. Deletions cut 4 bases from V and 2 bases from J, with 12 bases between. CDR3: CASSSQGLGNQPQHF. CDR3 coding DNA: TGTGCCAGCAGTTCTCAGGGGCTGGGCAATCAGCCCCAGCATTTT.

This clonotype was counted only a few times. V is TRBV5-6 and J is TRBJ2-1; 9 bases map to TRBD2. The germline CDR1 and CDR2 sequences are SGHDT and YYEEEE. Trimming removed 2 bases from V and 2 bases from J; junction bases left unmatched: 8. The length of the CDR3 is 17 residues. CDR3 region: CASSFLSGRSAYNEQFF. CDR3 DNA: TGTGCCAGCAGCTTTTTAAGCGGGAGGTCCGCCTACAATGAGCAGTTCTTC.

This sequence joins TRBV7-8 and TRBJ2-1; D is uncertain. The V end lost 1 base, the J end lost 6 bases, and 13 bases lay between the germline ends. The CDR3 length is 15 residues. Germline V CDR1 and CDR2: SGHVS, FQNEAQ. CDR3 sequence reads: CASSLGVQQANEQFF. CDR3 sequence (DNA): TGTGCCAGCAGCTTAGGGGTTCAACAAGCCAATGAGCAGTTCTTC.

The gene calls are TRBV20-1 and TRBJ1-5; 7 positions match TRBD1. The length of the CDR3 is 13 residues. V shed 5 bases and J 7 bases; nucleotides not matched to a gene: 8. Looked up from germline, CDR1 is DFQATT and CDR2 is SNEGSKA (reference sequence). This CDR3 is CSALQGTRQPQHF. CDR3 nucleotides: TGCAGTGCTTTACAGGGGACGCGACAGCCCCAGCATTTT.

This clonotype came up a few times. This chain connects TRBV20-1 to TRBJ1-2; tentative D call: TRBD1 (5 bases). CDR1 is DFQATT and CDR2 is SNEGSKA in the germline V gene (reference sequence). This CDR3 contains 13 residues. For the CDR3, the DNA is TGCAGGCCGACGGGAGGGGTTCCCTATGGCTACACCTTC. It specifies CRPTGGVPYGYTF.

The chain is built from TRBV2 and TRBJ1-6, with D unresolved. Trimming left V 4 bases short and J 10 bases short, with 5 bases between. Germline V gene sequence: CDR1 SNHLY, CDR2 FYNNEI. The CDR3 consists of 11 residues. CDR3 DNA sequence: TGTGCCAGCAGTGTGAGATCACCCCTCCACTTT. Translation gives CASSVRSPLHF.

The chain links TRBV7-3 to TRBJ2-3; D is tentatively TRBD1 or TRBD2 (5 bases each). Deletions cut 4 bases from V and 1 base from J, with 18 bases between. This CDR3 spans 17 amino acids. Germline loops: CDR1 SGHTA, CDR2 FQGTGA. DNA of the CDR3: TGTGCCAGCAGCTCCCAGGCCTTTGGGGACGGCACAGATACGCAGTATTTT. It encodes CASSSQAFGDGTDTQYF. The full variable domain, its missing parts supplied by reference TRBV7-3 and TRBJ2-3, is GAGVSQTPSNKVTEKGKYVELRCDPISGHTALYWYRQSLGQGPEFLIYFQGTGAADDSGLPNDRFFAVRPEGSVSTLKIQRTERGDSAVYLCASSSQAFGDGTDTQYFGPGTRLTVL.

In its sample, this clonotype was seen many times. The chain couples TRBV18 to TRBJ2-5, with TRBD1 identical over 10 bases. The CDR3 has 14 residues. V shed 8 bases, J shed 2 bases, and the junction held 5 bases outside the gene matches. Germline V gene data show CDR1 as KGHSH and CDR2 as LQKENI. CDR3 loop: CASSRDRGQETQYF. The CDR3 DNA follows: TGTGCCAGCAGCCGGGACAGGGGTCAAGAGACCCAGTACTTC.

CDR3 residues: CASSRDTYYTEAFF. The CDR3 DNA reads as TGTGCCAGCAGCCGGGACACGTACTACACTGAAGCTTTCTTT. The rearrangement joins TRBV4-2 to TRBJ1-1; D possibly corresponds to TRBD1 (6 bases). The CDR3 runs to 14 residues. Germline V gene data show CDR1 as LGHNA and CDR2 as YNFKEQ. V shed 4 bases and J shed 3 bases, with 12 bases lying between them.

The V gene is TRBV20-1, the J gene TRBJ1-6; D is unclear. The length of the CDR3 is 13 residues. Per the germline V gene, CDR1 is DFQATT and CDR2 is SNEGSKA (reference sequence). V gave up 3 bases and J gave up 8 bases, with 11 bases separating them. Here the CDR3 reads CSASQRDDSPLHF. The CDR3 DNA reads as TGCAGTGCTAGTCAAAGAGATGATTCACCCCTCCACTTT.

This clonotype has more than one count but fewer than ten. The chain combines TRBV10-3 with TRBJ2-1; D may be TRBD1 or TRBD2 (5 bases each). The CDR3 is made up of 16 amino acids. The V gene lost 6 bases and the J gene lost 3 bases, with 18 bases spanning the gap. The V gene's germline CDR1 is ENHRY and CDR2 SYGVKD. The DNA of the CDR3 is TGTGCCATCAGGGGGGTAAGGGGAGAGGACTACAATGAGCAGTTCTTC. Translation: CAIRGVRGEDYNEQFF.

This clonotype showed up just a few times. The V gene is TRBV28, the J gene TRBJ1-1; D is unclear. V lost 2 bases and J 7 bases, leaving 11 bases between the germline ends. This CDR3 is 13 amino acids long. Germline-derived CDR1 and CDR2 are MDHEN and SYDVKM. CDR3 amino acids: CASSLGLTSEAFF. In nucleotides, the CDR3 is TGTGCCAGCAGTTTAGGGTTGACTAGTGAAGCTTTCTTT.

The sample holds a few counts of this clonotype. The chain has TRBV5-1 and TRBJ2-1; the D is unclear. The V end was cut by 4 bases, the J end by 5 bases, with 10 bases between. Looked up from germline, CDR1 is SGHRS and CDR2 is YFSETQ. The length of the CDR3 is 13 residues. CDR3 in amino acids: CASSLGIDNEQFF. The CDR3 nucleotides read TGCGCCAGCAGCCTGGGTATAGACAATGAGCAGTTCTTC.

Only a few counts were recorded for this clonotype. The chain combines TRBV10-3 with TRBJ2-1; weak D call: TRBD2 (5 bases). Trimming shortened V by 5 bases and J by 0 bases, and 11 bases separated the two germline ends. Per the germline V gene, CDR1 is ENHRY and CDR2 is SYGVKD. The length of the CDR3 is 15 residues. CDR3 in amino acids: CAISLIAGSYNEQFF. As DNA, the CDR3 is TGTGCCATCAGTCTCATCGCGGGCTCCTACAATGAGCAGTTCTTC.

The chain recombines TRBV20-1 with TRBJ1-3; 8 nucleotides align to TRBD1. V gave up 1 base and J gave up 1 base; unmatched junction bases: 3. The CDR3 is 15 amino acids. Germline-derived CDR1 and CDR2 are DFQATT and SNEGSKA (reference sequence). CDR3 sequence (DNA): TGCAGTGCTAGAGGGGACAGGAGTTCTGGAAACACCATATATTTT. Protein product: CSARGDRSSGNTIYF.

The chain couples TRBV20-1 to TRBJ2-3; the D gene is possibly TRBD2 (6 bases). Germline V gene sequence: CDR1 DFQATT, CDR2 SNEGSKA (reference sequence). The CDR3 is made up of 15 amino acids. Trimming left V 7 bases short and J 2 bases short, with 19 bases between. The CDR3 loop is CSVAGRTIFTDTQYF. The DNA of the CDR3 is TGCAGTGTTGCGGGAAGAACTATATTCACAGATACGCAGTATTTT.

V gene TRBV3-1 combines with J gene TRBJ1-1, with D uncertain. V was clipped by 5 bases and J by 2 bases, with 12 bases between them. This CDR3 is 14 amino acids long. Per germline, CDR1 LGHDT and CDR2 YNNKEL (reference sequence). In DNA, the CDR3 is TGTGCCAGCAGCAAATCCGACGGCAACACTGAAGCTTTCTTT. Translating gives CASSKSDGNTEAFF.

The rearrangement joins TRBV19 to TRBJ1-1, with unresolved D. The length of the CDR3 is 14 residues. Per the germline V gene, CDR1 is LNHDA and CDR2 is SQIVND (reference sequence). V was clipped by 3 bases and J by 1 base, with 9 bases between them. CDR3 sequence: CASSIRPANTEAFF. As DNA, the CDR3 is TGTGCCAGTAGTATTAGGCCAGCGAACACTGAAGCTTTCTTT.

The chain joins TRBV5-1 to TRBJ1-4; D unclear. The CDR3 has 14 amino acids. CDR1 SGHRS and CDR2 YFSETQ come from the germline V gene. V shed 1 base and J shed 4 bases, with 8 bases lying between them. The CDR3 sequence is CASSLSPDNEKLFF. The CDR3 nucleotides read TGCGCCAGCAGCTTGTCGCCAGATAATGAAAAACTGTTTTTT.

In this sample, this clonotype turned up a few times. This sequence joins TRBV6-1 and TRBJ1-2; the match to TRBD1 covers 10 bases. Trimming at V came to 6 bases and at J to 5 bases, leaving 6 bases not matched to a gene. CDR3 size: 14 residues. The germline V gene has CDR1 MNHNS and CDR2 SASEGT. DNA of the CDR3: TGTGCCAGCAGATCGGGACAGGGGACGTATGGCTACACCTTC. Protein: CASRSGQGTYGYTF.